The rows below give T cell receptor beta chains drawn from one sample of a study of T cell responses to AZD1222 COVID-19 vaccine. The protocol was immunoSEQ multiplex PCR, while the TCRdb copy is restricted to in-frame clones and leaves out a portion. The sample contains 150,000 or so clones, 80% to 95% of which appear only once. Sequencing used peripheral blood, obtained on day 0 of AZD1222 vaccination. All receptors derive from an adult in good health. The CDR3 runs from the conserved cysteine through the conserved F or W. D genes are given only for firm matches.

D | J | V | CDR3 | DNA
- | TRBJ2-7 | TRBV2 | CASSEGRKGLF | TGTGCCAGCAGTGAGGGTAGGAAAGGGCTCTTC
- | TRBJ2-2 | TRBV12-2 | CASRLGLDMPMGELFF | TGTGCAAGTCGCTTAGGACTGGACATGCCGATGGGGGAGCTGTTTTTT
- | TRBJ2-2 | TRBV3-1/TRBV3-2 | CASSQVRTEDTGELFF | TGTGCCAGCAGCCAAGTAAGGACAGAGGACACCGGGGAGCTGTTTTTT
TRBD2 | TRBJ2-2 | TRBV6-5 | CAAATRASGGRELFF | TGTGCCGCAGCGACCCGGGCTAGCGGGGGGCGGGAGCTGTTTTTT
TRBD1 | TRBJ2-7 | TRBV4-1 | CASSQPETGTYEQYF | TGCGCCAGCAGCCAACCCGAGACAGGGACCTACGAGCAGTACTTC
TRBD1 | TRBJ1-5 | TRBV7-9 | CASSLQGDQPQHF | TGTGCCAGCAGCTTACAGGGGGATCAGCCCCAGCATTTT
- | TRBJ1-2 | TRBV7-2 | CASSKDGIYGYTF | TGTGCCAGCAGCAAAGACGGAATCTATGGCTACACCTTC
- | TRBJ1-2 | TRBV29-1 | CSVDDNGYYGYTF | TGCAGCGTTGACGATAACGGATACTATGGCTACACCTTC
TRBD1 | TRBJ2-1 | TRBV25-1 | CASSEYKTGVGDEQFF | TGTGCCAGCAGTGAATATAAAACAGGGGTAGGGGATGAGCAGTTCTTC
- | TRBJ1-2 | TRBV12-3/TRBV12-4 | CASSLAGYGYTF | TGTGCCAGCAGTTTAGCAGGGTATGGCTACACCTTC
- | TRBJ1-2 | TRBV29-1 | CRALGGPPNYGYTF | TGCAGAGCCCTGGGGGGTCCGCCCAACTATGGCTACACCTTC
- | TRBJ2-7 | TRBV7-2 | CASSLNYEQYF | TGTGCCAGCAGCTTAAACTACGAGCAGTACTTC
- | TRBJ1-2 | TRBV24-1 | CATSDLSYGYTF | TGTGCCACCAGTGACCTTTCCTATGGCTACACCTTC
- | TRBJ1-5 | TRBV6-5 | CASSLGFSNQPQHF | TGTGCCAGCAGCCTAGGGTTTAGCAATCAGCCCCAGCATTTT
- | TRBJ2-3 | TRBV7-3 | CASSLATPGEDTQYF | TGTGCCAGCAGCTTGGCCACCCCGGGCGAGGATACGCAGTATTTT